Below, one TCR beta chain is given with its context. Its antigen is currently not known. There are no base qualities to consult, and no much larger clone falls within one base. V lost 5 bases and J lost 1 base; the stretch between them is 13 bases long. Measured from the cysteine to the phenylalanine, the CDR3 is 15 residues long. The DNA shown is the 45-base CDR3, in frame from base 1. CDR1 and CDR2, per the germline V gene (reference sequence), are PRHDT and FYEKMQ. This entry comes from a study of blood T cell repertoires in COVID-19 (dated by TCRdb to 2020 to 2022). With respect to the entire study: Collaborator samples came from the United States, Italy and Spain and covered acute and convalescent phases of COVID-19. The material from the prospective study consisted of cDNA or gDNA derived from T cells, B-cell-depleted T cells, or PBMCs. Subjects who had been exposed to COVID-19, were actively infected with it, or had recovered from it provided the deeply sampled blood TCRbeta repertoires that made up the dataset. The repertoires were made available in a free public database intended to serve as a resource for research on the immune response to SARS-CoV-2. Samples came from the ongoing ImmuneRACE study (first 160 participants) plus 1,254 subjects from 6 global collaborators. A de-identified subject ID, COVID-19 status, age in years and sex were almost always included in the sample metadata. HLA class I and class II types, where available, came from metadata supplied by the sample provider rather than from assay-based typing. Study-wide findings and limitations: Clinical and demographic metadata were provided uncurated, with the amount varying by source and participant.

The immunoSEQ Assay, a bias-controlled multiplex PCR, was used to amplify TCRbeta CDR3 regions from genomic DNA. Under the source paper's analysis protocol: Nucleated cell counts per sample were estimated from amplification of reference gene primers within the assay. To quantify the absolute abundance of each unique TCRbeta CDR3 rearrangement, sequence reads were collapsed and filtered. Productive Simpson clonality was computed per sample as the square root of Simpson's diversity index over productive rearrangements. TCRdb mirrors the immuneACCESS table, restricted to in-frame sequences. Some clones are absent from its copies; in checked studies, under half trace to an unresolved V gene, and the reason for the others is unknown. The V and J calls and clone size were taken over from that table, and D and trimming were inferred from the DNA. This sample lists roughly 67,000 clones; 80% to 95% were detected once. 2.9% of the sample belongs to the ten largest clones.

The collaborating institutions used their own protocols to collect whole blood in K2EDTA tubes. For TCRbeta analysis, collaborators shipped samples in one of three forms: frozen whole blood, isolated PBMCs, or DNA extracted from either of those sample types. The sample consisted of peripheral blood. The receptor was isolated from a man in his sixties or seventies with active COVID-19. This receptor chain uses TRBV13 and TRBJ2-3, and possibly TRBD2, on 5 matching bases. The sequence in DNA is TGTGCCAGCAGCCCACGGACTGGGGGCACAGATACGCAGTATTTT. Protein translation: CASSPRTGGTDTQYF.